The next 24 T cell receptor beta chains were all read from a single sample in a study of identical twins. Using its own MiXCR run on the 5' RACE reads, TCRdb lists one record per CDR3 protein. In the table there are around 250,000 distinct CDR3 sequences, 6.5% of which are singletons. These same records also appear under a second study, on T cells expressing NK-cell markers.

The sequenced sample consisted of CD8+ T cells sorted from blood. These receptors were obtained from a woman under 30 in good health.

The chain recombines TRBV30 with TRBJ1-1; 7 bases match TRBD1. Germline lookup yields CDR1 GTSNPN and CDR2 SVGIG (reference sequence). This CDR3 has 13 amino acids. J lost 3 bases, V lost 5 bases, and 6 bases had no gene match. CDR3 in DNA: TGTGCCTGGTCGGGACAGATGTACACTGAAGCTTTCTTT. Residues: CAWSGQMYTEAFF. The complete variable domain, with remaining parts taken from reference TRBV30 and TRBJ1-1, reads SQTIHQWPATLVQPVGSPLSLECTVEGTSNPNLYWYRQAAGRGLQLLFYSVGIGQISSEVPQNLSASRPQDRQFILSSKKLLLSDSGFYLCAWSGQMYTEAFFGQGTRLTVV.

The chain recombines TRBV6-5 with TRBJ2-1; 7 nucleotides agree with TRBD1. The junction had 3 bases not matched to a gene; V was cut back by 0 bases and J by 10 bases. Germline loops: CDR1 MNHEY, CDR2 SVGAGI. The CDR3 spans 13 residues. The CDR3 nucleotides are TGTGCCAGCAGTTACTCCCAGACAGGGGAGCAGTTCTTC. Translation gives CASSYSQTGEQFF.

This clonotype has just a few counts. The rearrangement joins TRBV9 to TRBJ2-7; 7 positions agree with TRBD2. The V segment lost 0 bases and the J segment 4 bases; nucleotides outside the gene matches: 7. The CDR3 consists of 15 residues. CDR1 and CDR2 (germline): SGDLS, YYNGEE. The CDR3 bases are TGTGCCAGCAGCGTAGCAGGGCTAGCGGCTTACGAGCAGTACTTC. It codes for CASSVAGLAAYEQYF.

This clonotype was observed a handful of times. The chain links TRBV7-9 to TRBJ1-1; D uncertain. Germline CDR1 reads SEHNR; CDR2 reads FQNEAQ (reference sequence). Trimming pared 1 base from V and 14 bases from J, leaving 11 bases between. The CDR3 has 11 residues. The CDR3 loop is CASSLEGFGFF. The DNA for the CDR3 is TGTGCCAGCAGCTTAGAGGGATTCGGCTTCTTT.

The V and J genes are TRBV6-4 and TRBJ2-1; 9 bases align to TRBD2. The CDR3 loop spans 14 amino acids. Per the germline V gene, CDR1 is MRHNA and CDR2 is SNTAGT. V was pared by 4 bases and J by 6 bases, with 4 bases of the junction left unmatched. The CDR3 DNA is TGTGCCAGCAGTGTAATAGCGGGGGCCAATGAGCAGTTCTTC. This codes for CASSVIAGANEQFF.

This CDR3 is CASSFASGGVSYEQYF. In DNA, the CDR3 is TGTGCCAGCAGCTTCGCTAGCGGGGGGGTCTCCTACGAGCAGTACTTC. The chain joins TRBV7-2 to TRBJ2-7; TRBD2 aligns across 12 bases. Germline CDR1 SGHTA, CDR2 FQGNSA. The CDR3 runs 16 residues. The junction had 3 bases not matched to a gene; V was cut back by 3 bases and J by 0 bases.

V gene TRBV12-3 or TRBV12-4 combines with J gene TRBJ2-3, with D perhaps assigned TRBD1 or TRBD2 (5 bases each). V shed 5 bases and J shed 4 bases, with 13 bases lying between them. The CDR3 totals 14 residues. CDR3 sequence: CASSPRDGPDTQYF. The CDR3 nucleotides are TGTGCCAGCAGTCCTCGGGACGGGCCAGATACGCAGTATTTT.

This clonotype showed up just a few times. The chain has TRBV6-6 and TRBJ1-2; D is ambiguous. V was shortened by 3 bases and J by 0 bases, with 5 bases between the two germline ends. CDR1 is MNHNY and CDR2 is SVGAGI in the germline V gene (reference sequence). The CDR3 runs to 13 residues. CDR3 loop: CASSYVANYGYTF. The DNA for the CDR3 is TGTGCCAGCAGTTATGTCGCTAACTATGGCTACACCTTC.

This clonotype was observed a few times. The rearrangement uses TRBV7-9 and TRBJ1-1; 7 nucleotides agree with TRBD1. There are 15 residues in the CDR3. V trimming: 5 bases; J trimming: 0 bases; junction bases outside the gene matches: 6. Germline V gives CDR1 SEHNR, CDR2 FQNEAQ (reference sequence). This chain's CDR3 is CASSLVTGLNTEAFF. CDR3 nucleotide sequence: TGTGCCAGCAGCCTGGTGACAGGGTTGAACACTGAAGCTTTCTTT. Using reference TRBV7-9 and TRBJ1-1 for the parts outside the CDR3, the full variable domain is DTGVSQNPRHKITKRGQNVTFRCDPISEHNRLYWYRQTLGQGPEFLTYFQNEAQLEKSRLLSDRFSAERPKGSFSTLEIQRTEQGDSAMYLCASSLVTGLNTEAFFGQGTRLTVV.

This clonotype has a count of ten or more. V and J are TRBV6-5 and TRBJ2-7; 11 positions agree with TRBD1. Germline V gene sequence: CDR1 MNHEY, CDR2 SVGAGI. V gave up 2 bases and J gave up 0 bases; unmatched junction bases: 0. The CDR3 spans 15 residues. CDR3 amino acids: CASSYGTGGSYEQYF. Here the CDR3 DNA reads TGTGCCAGCAGTTACGGGACAGGGGGCTCCTACGAGCAGTACTTC.

Only a few counts were recorded for this clonotype. This chain uses TRBV6-2 or TRBV6-3 with TRBJ2-5; D uncertain. The CDR3 covers 12 residues. Trimming shortened V by 2 bases and J by 3 bases, and 4 bases separated the two germline ends. Germline-derived CDR1 and CDR2 are MNHEY and SVGEGT. CDR3 nucleotide sequence: TGTGCCAGCAGTTACCGGGAAGAGACCCAGTACTTC. Translation gives CASSYREETQYF.

This clonotype was counted at least ten times. This chain connects TRBV20-1 to TRBJ1-2; no reliable D call. The germline V gene encodes CDR1 DFQATT and CDR2 SNEGSKA (reference sequence). This CDR3 is 13 amino acids long. V was trimmed by 6 bases and J by 0 bases, leaving 11 bases between them. Written as DNA, the CDR3 is TGCAGTGCGCCCACCACAACTAACTATGGCTACACCTTC. As protein: CSAPTTTNYGYTF.

This rearrangement joins TRBV5-1 to TRBJ1-1, with 7 bases matching TRBD1. This CDR3 contains 15 residues. Germline CDR1 reads SGHRS; CDR2 reads YFSETQ. V lost 3 bases to trimming and J lost 0 bases; unmatched junction nucleotides: 5. CDR3 in DNA: TGCGCCAGCAGCTCTCTGACAGGGCTGAACACTGAAGCTTTCTTT. It encodes CASSSLTGLNTEAFF.

This clonotype was counted ten times or more. CDR3 coding DNA: TGTGCCAGCAGTTTACTTAGCGATTATAGCAATCAGCCCCAGCATTTT. Translating it yields CASSLLSDYSNQPQHF. V is TRBV27 and J is TRBJ1-5, with unresolved D. Trimming stripped 2 bases from V and 0 bases from J, with 11 bases between. This CDR3 has 16 amino acids. The germline V gene encodes CDR1 MNHEY and CDR2 SMNVEV (reference sequence).

A remark on this clonotype: A much larger clone lies a single base off, so this may be a read error. V and J are TRBV12-3 or TRBV12-4 and TRBJ2-1; no clear D gene. The CDR3 length is 10 residues. Trimming left V 4 bases short and J 8 bases short, with 3 bases between. CDR3 amino acids: CASSSHEQFF. CDR3 nucleotides: TGTGCCAGCAGTTCCCATGAGCAGTTCTTC.

This clonotype was observed many times. V and J are TRBV13 and TRBJ2-5; 7 bases line up with TRBD1. Trimming cost V 5 bases and J 3 bases; bases outside gene matches: 3. The CDR3 runs 13 residues. Per germline, CDR1 PRHDT and CDR2 FYEKMQ (reference sequence). The CDR3 here is CASSTGTEETQYF. DNA of the CDR3: TGTGCCAGCAGCACAGGGACAGAAGAGACCCAGTACTTC.

The chain combines TRBV20-1 with TRBJ2-5; no clear D gene. The CDR3 totals 15 residues. V lost 4 bases to trimming and J lost 5 bases, with 20 bases between them. CDR1 and CDR2 from the germline V gene are DFQATT and SNEGSKA (reference sequence). This chain's CDR3 is CSANPTVQRWETQYF. DNA of the CDR3: TGCAGTGCTAACCCGACCGTTCAGAGATGGGAGACCCAGTACTTC.

This clonotype was detected ten times or more. This chain connects TRBV7-8 to TRBJ2-7; D ambiguous. The CDR3 runs to 15 residues. Germline V gene lookup returns CDR1 SGHVS and CDR2 FQNEAQ. The V end lost 4 bases, the J end lost 3 bases, and 16 bases lay between the germline ends. CDR3 loop: CASSSRARNNYEQYF. The CDR3, as DNA: TGTGCCAGCAGCTCCAGAGCTCGGAACAACTACGAGCAGTACTTC.

This clonotype turned up a few times. The chain recombines TRBV29-1 with TRBJ1-2; D remains unclear. Germline V gene data show CDR1 as SQVTM and CDR2 as ANQGSEA. The ends were cut back, 6 bases at V and 8 bases at J, with 13 bases in the middle. The CDR3 totals 11 residues. The CDR3 sequence: CSVDLGSGYTF. The CDR3 DNA follows: TGCAGCGTGGACTTGGGGTCGGGCTACACCTTC.

The rearrangement links TRBV12-3 or TRBV12-4 to TRBJ1-5; no clear D gene. The CDR3 extends over 13 amino acids. V shed 8 bases and J shed 1 base, with 9 bases lying between them. CDR3 sequence reads: CASGRVSNQPQHF. In DNA form, the CDR3 reads TGTGCCAGCGGTAGGGTCAGCAATCAGCCCCAGCATTTT.

The V and J genes are TRBV6-2 or TRBV6-3 and TRBJ2-7; D is perhaps TRBD1 or TRBD2 (5 bases each). The CDR3 contains 14 residues. Germline assignment: CDR1 MNHEY and CDR2 SVGEGT. V dropped 0 bases and J dropped 5 bases, with 11 bases sitting between them. The CDR3 here is CASSYSSMGDEQYF. In DNA, the CDR3 is TGTGCCAGCAGTTACTCGAGCATGGGGGACGAGCAGTACTTC.

This clonotype appeared many times. The chain is built from TRBV4-3 and TRBJ2-7, with D possibly being TRBD1 or TRBD2 (7 bases each). V was cut by 0 bases and J by 5 bases, with 17 bases left in between. Germline values: CDR1 LGHNA, CDR2 YSLEER. The CDR3 spans 16 residues. For the CDR3, the DNA is TGCGCCAGCAGCCAAGATCCCGCAGGGGGGGGTCACGAGCAGTACTTC. Translated, it gives CASSQDPAGGGHEQYF.

The rearrangement joins TRBV20-1 to TRBJ2-1; D remains ambiguous. Trimming stripped 5 bases from V and 6 bases from J, with 14 bases between. The CDR3 is 13 residues long. Germline V gene data show CDR1 as DFQATT and CDR2 as SNEGSKA (reference sequence). In DNA, the CDR3 is TGCAGTGCTCTTCGCGGAACAACCAATGAGCAGTTCTTC. This codes for CSALRGTTNEQFF.

The chain links TRBV3-1 to TRBJ2-1; D perhaps matches TRBD2 (6 bases). CDR3 length: 16 amino acids. Germline-derived CDR1 and CDR2 are LGHDT and YNNKEL (reference sequence). V was shortened by 1 base and J by 8 bases, with 18 bases between the two germline ends. The CDR3 loop is CASSQVRALREDEQFF. Here the CDR3 DNA reads TGTGCCAGCAGCCAAGTCAGGGCCTTGAGGGAGGATGAGCAGTTCTTC.